Described below is a single T cell receptor beta chain sequence and its context. The data were taken from a study of blood T cells in healthy people across ages. CDR1 is MGHRA and CDR2 is YSYEKL in the germline V gene. The CDR3 is made up of 15 amino acids. The V and J ends lost 0 bases and 4 bases, in that order; junction bases with no gene match: 2. It was with a sample-barcoded 5' primer and a J-beta primer mix that a second PCR of about 6 to 12 cycles was run. Via MiXCR, TCRdb re-called the 5' RACE reads, giving one row per CDR3 protein. The table lists fewer than 1,200,000 distinct CDR3 sequences, approximately 25% of them singletons. The data were also submitted as part of a second study, on T cells of mothers and their children.

The sequencing input was blood. The chain uses TRBV4-1 and TRBJ1-5; the match to TRBD1 covers 8 bases. This clonotype was sampled from a girl aged 2 to 9 in good health. The CDR3 nucleotides are TGCGCCAGCAGCCAAGATCAGGGGGCGAATCAGCCCCAGCATTTT. Protein product: CASSQDQGANQPQHF.